The 5 T cell receptor beta chains reported below all come from one sample, sequenced in a study of PD-L1 blockade in urothelial cancer. Time point given: pretreatment peripheral blood. TCRdb's table, derived via immunoSEQ multiplex PCR, lists solely in-frame clones and lacks some. The table records 49,000 or so clones, 79% of them present only once. The sequences come from PBMCs, collected around atezolizumab (anti-PD-L1) treatment. These receptors originate from a man aged 70-80 years with urothelial cancer.

The chain joins TRBV7-3 to TRBJ2-1, with 9 bases aligning to TRBD1. This CDR3 region has 14 residues. The V and J ends lost 5 bases and 6 bases, in that order; junction bases with no gene match: 5. CDR1 is SGHTA and CDR2 is FQGTGA in the germline V gene. The CDR3 DNA reads as TGTGCCAGCAGCAGGGGACAGGGAGGCAATGAGCAGTTCTTC. Residues: CASSRGQGGNEQFF.

This rearrangement joins TRBV5-1 to TRBJ2-7; a weak D match, TRBD1 (5 bases). Trimming left V 0 bases short and J 0 bases short, with 10 bases between. The CDR3 contains 15 residues. The germline V gene has CDR1 SGHRS and CDR2 YFSETQ. DNA of the CDR3: TGCGCCAGCAGCTTGGGCAGGGCTATCTCCTACGAGCAGTACTTC. Protein sequence: CASSLGRAISYEQYF.

The V call is TRBV30, the J call TRBJ1-4; 8 bases map to TRBD1. Trimming at V came to 5 bases and at J to 3 bases, leaving 2 bases not matched to a gene. CDR3 length: 13 amino acids. Germline CDR1 and CDR2: GTSNPN and SVGIG (reference sequence). CDR3 DNA: TGTGCCTGGTCACAGGGGGCTAATGAAAAACTGTTTTTT. It specifies CAWSQGANEKLFF.

A note on this clone: One end of the junction does not line up with germline, which may come from a read error. The sample contains more than one DNA sequence encoding this CDR3. V gene TRBV11-2 combines with J gene TRBJ1-1; D is ambiguous. This CDR3 has 12 amino acids. In germline, CDR1 is SGHAT, CDR2 FQNNGV. In DNA form, the CDR3 reads TGTGCCAGCAGCCTAGACCTCTCTGAAGCTTTCTTT. It codes for CASSLDLSEAFF.

The rearrangement uses TRBV5-1 and TRBJ2-7; D might be TRBD2 (6 bases). CDR3 size: 17 residues. Per germline, CDR1 SGHRS and CDR2 YFSETQ. V lost 0 bases to trimming and J lost 0 bases, with 16 bases between them. This CDR3 reads CASSLGIGAGSSYEQYF. The CDR3 nucleotides are TGCGCCAGCAGCTTGGGGATAGGGGCGGGGTCCTCCTACGAGCAGTACTTC.